The 19 T cell receptor beta chains presented below share a single source sample, sequenced in a study of blood T cell repertoires in COVID-19. Produced via immunoSEQ multiplex PCR; TCRdb's table is partial and in-frame only. Of around 45,000 clones in the sample, roughly 87% were seen once. The sequenced material came from peripheral blood. These receptors were obtained from a woman in her fifties or sixties with acute or convalescent COVID-19.

V usage is TRBV2 and J usage is TRBJ1-2; the match to TRBD1 covers 9 bases. V was pared by 4 bases and J by 3 bases, with 0 bases of the junction left unmatched. Germline V gives CDR1 SNHLY, CDR2 FYNNEI. The CDR3 runs to 13 residues. The DNA for the CDR3 is TGTGCCAGCAGTGGGGACAGGGACTATGGCTACACCTTC. Translation gives CASSGDRDYGYTF.

The chain has TRBV3-1 (or the pseudogene TRBV3-2) and TRBJ2-3; tentative D call: TRBD2 (5 bases). Germline lookup yields CDR1 LGHDT and CDR2 YNNKEL (reference sequence). The CDR3 has 13 residues. The V gene lost 2 bases and the J gene lost 8 bases, with 11 bases spanning the gap. CDR3 residues: CASSQPPRGTQYF. The CDR3 nucleotides are TGTGCCAGCAGCCAACCTCCTCGGGGTACGCAGTATTTT.

The rearrangement uses TRBV27 and TRBJ2-1; 10 bases line up with TRBD2. J gave up 10 bases and V 5 bases, and 11 bases lay outside the gene matches. CDR1 is MNHEY and CDR2 is SMNVEV in the germline V gene (reference sequence). CDR3 length: 15 residues. DNA of the CDR3: TGTGCCAGCAGTCCCAGCGGGGGGGCCCGCAGGGAGCAGTTCTTC. Its protein product is CASSPSGGARREQFF.

This clone occurred many times. The gene calls are TRBV5-4 and TRBJ2-2; no reliable D call. V lost 5 bases and J 6 bases, leaving 14 bases between the germline ends. The germline CDR1 and CDR2 sequences are SGHNT and YYREEE (reference sequence). The CDR3 is 14 residues long. The CDR3 reads CASSTVGSAGELFF. The CDR3 bases are TGTGCCAGCAGTACCGTCGGGTCGGCCGGGGAGCTGTTTTTT.

The genes are TRBV6-5 and TRBJ2-7; D is perhaps TRBD1 (6 bases). The ends were cut back, 0 bases at V and 3 bases at J, with 15 bases in the middle. Germline CDR1 and CDR2: MNHEY and SVGAGI. This CDR3 region has 16 residues. The CDR3 nucleotides read TGTGCCAGCAGTTACTCAGAGGCAGGGGCCCTCTACGAGCAGTACTTC. This codes for CASSYSEAGALYEQYF.

The chain links TRBV4-3 to TRBJ1-6; possible D gene TRBD1, 5 bases. The germline gives CDR1 LGHNA, CDR2 YSLEER. This CDR3 spans 15 amino acids. Trimming took off 0 bases at V and 9 bases at J, with 12 bases between the two ends. Here the CDR3 reads CASSQDRPGGSPLHF. CDR3 nucleotides: TGCGCCAGCAGCCAAGATCGGCCCGGGGGTTCACCCCTCCACTTT.

The chain employs TRBV7-8 and TRBJ2-3, with D perhaps matching TRBD1 or TRBD2 (7 bases each). CDR1 and CDR2 from the germline V gene are SGHVS and FQNEAQ. The CDR3 has 15 amino acids. V was pared by 5 bases and J by 5 bases, with 17 bases between. This CDR3 reads CASSQGDYIEDTQYF. The DNA for the CDR3 is TGTGCCAGCAGCCAGGGGGACTACATAGAAGATACGCAGTATTTT.

V is TRBV30 and J is TRBJ2-2; a possible D gene is TRBD1 (5 bases). The CDR3 contains 12 residues. Trimming stripped 8 bases from V and 0 bases from J, with 7 bases between. Looked up from germline, CDR1 is GTSNPN and CDR2 is SVGIG (reference sequence). The chain's CDR3 is CARQTNTGELFF. Here the CDR3 DNA reads TGTGCCCGACAGACGAACACCGGGGAGCTGTTTTTT.

The chain links TRBV19 to TRBJ2-1; TRBD1 matches 9 bases. Germline V CDR1 and CDR2: LNHDA, SQIVND (reference sequence). The ends lost 1 base at V and 10 bases at J; junction bases unmatched: 5. The CDR3 sequence is 14 residues long. Here the CDR3 reads CASSIGTGVYEQFF. CDR3 coding DNA: TGTGCCAGTAGTATAGGGACAGGGGTGTACGAGCAGTTCTTC.

V gene TRBV6-4 combines with J gene TRBJ2-5; D is possibly TRBD1 (6 bases). The CDR3 contains 15 residues. Per germline, CDR1 MRHNA and CDR2 SNTAGT. Between the trimmed V and J ends, which lost 5 bases and 1 base, there was a span of 14 bases. The CDR3 DNA sequence: TGTGCCAGCAGTAAGAGTACAGGGCGCCAAGAGACCCAGTACTTC. It specifies CASSKSTGRQETQYF.

With regard to this clone: Different DNA sequences within this sample yield the same CDR3. The chain combines TRBV5-1 with TRBJ2-7; D uncertain. Between the trimmed V and J ends, which lost 0 bases and 2 bases, there was a span of 9 bases. In germline, CDR1 is SGHRS, CDR2 YFSETQ. The CDR3 is 14 amino acids. CDR3 in DNA: TGCGCCAGCAGCTTGGATGGGCAGACCTACGAGCAGTACTTC. Amino acid sequence: CASSLDGQTYEQYF.

This rearrangement joins TRBV4-3 to TRBJ1-2; tentatively, D is TRBD1 (5 bases). This CDR3 has 15 amino acids. In germline, CDR1 is LGHNA, CDR2 YSLEER. Trimming pared 1 base from V and 4 bases from J, leaving 13 bases between. This CDR3 reads CASSQGQQAIYGYTF. The CDR3 coding sequence is TGCGCCAGCAGCCAAGGGCAACAGGCGATCTATGGCTACACCTTC.

The CDR3 loop is CASRYGLSAEYEQYF. The CDR3 bases are TGTGCCAGCAGATATGGGCTTTCAGCCGAGTACGAGCAGTACTTC. This chain links TRBV7-2 with TRBJ2-7; the D is unclear. V was shortened by 6 bases and J by 4 bases, with 19 bases between the two germline ends. The CDR3 covers 15 residues. CDR1 is SGHTA, CDR2 FQGNSA, per germline.

This clone was found once. The chain employs TRBV5-1 and TRBJ1-4; a possible D gene is TRBD1 (6 bases). With 0 bases removed from V and 7 bases from J, the gap between germline ends came to 13 bases. From germline, CDR1 is SGHRS and CDR2 YFSETQ. The CDR3 totals 15 residues. In DNA form, the CDR3 reads TGCGCCAGCAGCTTGGGACCCGAGACAGGTGAAAAACTGTTTTTT. It yields the protein CASSLGPETGEKLFF.

The chain employs TRBV6-5 and TRBJ2-1; D is unclear. CDR3 length: 12 residues. V was pared by 6 bases and J by 1 base, with 4 bases between. Germline V gene sequence: CDR1 MNHEY, CDR2 SVGAGI. CDR3 amino acids: CASSGSYNEQFF. DNA of the CDR3: TGTGCCAGCAGCGGGTCCTACAATGAGCAGTTCTTC.

The rearrangement links TRBV2 to TRBJ1-1, with D possibly matching TRBD1 (6 bases). This CDR3 is built from 12 residues. In germline, CDR1 is SNHLY, CDR2 FYNNEI. The V and J ends lost 9 bases and 1 base respectively, with 9 bases between them. The CDR3 bases are TGTGCCAGTCGGGGGGCGAACACTGAAGCTTTCTTT. Its protein is CASRGANTEAFF. Full variable domain (rest looked up from reference TRBV2 and TRBJ1-1): EPEVTQTPSHQVTQMGQEVILRCVPISNHLYFYWYRQILGQKVEFLVSFYNNEISEKSEIFDDQFSVERPDGSNFTLKIRSTKLEDSAMYFCASRGANTEAFFGQGTRLTVV.

The CDR3: CASSSGTGRSDGYTF. In DNA form, the CDR3 reads TGTGCCAGCAGCTCCGGGACAGGGCGTAGCGATGGCTACACCTTC. This chain uses TRBV5-8 with TRBJ1-2; 9 nucleotides match TRBD1. The CDR3 contains 15 residues. Looked up from germline, CDR1 is SGHTS and CDR2 is YDEGEE. J lost 6 bases, V lost 3 bases, and 9 bases had no gene match.

The chain is built from TRBV9 and TRBJ2-2; TRBD1 agrees at 8 bases. CDR1 SGDLS and CDR2 YYNGEE come from the germline V gene. Germline trimming cut 3 bases from V and 1 base from J; bases unmatched to any gene: 5. The CDR3 is 16 residues long. CDR3 protein: CASSDDRGENTGELFF. CDR3 DNA: TGTGCCAGCAGCGACGACAGGGGCGAGAACACCGGGGAGCTGTTTTTT.

The J gene is TRBJ2-5, the V gene TRBV7-2; no reliable D call. The CDR3 loop spans 13 amino acids. Germline V lookup: CDR1 SGHTA, CDR2 FQGNSA. With 3 bases removed from V and 7 bases from J, the gap between germline ends came to 12 bases. CDR3 in DNA: TGTGCCAGCAGCTTTGACGGGTCCGGGACCCAGTACTTC. It specifies CASSFDGSGTQYF.